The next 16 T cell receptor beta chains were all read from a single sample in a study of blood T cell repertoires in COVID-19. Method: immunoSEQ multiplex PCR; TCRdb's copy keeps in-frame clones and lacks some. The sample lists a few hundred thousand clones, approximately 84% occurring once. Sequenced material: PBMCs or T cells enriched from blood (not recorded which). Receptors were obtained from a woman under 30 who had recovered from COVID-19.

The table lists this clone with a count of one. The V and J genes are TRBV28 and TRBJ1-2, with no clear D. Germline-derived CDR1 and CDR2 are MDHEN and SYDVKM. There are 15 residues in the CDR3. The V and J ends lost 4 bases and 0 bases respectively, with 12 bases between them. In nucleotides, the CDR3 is TGTGCCAGCAGTTCTCTTGGTCCTACTAACTATGGCTACACCTTC. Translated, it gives CASSSLGPTNYGYTF.

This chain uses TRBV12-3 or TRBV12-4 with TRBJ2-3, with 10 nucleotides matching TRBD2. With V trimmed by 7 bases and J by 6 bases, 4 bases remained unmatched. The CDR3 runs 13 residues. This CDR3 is CASMEREGDTQYF. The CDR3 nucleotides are TGTGCCAGCATGGAGCGGGAGGGCGATACGCAGTATTTT.

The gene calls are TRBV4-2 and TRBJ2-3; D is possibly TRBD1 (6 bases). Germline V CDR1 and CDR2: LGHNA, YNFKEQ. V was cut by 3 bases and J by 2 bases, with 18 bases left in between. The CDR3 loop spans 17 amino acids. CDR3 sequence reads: CASSHPDWGQDTDTQYF. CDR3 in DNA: TGTGCCAGCAGCCATCCCGACTGGGGACAAGACACAGATACGCAGTATTTT.

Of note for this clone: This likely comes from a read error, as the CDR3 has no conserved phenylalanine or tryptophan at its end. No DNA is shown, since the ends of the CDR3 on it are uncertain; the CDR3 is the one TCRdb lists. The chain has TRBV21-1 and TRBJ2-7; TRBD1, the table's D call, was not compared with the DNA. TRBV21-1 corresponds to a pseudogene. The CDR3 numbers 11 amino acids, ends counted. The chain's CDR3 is CASSIPGQGDP.

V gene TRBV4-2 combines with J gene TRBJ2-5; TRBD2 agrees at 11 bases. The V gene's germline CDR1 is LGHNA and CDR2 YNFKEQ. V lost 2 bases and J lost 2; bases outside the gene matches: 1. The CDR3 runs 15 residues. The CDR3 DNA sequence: TGTGCCAGCAGCCAACCTAGCGGGGGGCAAGAGACCCAGTACTTC. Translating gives CASSQPSGGQETQYF.

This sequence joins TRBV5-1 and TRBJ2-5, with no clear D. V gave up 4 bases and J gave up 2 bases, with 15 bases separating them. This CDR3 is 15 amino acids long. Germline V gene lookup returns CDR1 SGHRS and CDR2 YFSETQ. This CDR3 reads CASSPTYSVQETQYF. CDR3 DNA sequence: TGCGCCAGCAGCCCTACCTACAGTGTACAAGAGACCCAGTACTTC.

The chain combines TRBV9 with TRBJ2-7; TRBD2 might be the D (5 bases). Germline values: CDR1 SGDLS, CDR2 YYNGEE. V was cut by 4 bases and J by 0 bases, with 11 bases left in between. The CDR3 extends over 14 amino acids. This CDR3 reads CASSPRGSSYEQYF. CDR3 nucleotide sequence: TGTGCCAGCAGCCCCCGAGGGAGCTCCTACGAGCAGTACTTC.

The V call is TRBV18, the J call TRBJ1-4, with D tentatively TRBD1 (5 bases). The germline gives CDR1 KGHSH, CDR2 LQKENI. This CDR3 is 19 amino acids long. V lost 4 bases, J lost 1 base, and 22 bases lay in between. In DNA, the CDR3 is TGTGCCAGCTCACTGCGTCCCCAGGGCAGGAGGGGAACTAATGAAAAACTGTTTTTT. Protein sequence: CASSLRPQGRRGTNEKLFF. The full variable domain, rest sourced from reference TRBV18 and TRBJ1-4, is NAGVMQNPRHLVRRRGQEARLRCSPMKGHSHVYWYRQLPEEGLKFMVYLQKENIIDESGMPKERFSAEFPKEGPSILRIQQVVRGDSAAYFCASSLRPQGRRGTNEKLFFGSGTQLSVL.

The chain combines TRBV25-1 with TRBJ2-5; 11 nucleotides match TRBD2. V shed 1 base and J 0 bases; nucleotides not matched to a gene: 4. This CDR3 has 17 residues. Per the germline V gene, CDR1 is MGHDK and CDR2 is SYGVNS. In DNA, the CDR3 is TGTGCCAGCAGTGAATCGGGGACTAGCGGCTACCAAGAGACCCAGTACTTC. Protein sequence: CASSESGTSGYQETQYF.

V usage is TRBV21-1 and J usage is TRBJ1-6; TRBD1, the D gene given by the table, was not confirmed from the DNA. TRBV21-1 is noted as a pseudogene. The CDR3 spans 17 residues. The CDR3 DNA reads TGTGCCAGCAGCAAAGTAATTGGGACAGGTCCTTTGGGACCCCTCCACTTT. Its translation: CASSKVIGTGPLGPLHF.

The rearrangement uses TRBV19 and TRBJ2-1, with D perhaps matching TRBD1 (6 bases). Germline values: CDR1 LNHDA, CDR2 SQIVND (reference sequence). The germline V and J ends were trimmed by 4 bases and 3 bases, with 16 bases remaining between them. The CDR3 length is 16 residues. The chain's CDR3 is CASSSETSRGYNEQFF. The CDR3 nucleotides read TGTGCCAGTAGTAGCGAGACGAGCAGGGGCTACAATGAGCAGTTCTTC.

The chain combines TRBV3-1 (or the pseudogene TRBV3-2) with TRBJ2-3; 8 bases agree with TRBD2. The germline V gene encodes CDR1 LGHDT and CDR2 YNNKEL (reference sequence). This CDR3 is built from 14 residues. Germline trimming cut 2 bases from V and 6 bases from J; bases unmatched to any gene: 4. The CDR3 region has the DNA TGTGCCAGCAGCCAACCGGGACTAGGGGATACGCAGTATTTT. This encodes CASSQPGLGDTQYF.

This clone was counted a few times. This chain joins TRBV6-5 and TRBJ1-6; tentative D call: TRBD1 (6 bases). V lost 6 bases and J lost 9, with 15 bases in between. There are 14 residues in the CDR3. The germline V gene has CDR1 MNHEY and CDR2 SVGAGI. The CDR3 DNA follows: TGTGCCAGCAGAGGGGGGGGAACGGGTTCACCCCTCCACTTT. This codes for CASRGGGTGSPLHF.

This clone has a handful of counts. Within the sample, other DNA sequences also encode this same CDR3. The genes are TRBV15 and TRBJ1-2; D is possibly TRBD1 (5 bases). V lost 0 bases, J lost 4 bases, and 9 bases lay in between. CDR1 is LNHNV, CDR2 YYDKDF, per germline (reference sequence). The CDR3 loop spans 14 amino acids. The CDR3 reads CATSRDQGGYGYTF. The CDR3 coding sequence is TGTGCCACCAGCAGAGATCAGGGCGGCTATGGCTACACCTTC.

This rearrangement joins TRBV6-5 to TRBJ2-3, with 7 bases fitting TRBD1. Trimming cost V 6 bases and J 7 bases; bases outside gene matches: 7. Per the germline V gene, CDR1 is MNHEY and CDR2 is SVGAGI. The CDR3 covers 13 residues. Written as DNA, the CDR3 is TGTGCCAGCAGCGAGACACAGGGGCATACGCAGTATTTT. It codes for CASSETQGHTQYF.

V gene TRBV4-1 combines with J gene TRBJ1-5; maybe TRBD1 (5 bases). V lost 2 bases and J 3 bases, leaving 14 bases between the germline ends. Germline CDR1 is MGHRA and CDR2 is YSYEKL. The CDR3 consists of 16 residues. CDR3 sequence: CASSQQGKGLNQPQHF. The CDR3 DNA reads TGCGCCAGCAGCCAACAGGGAAAGGGGCTCAATCAGCCCCAGCATTTT.